Listed below are T cell receptor beta chains from one sample, sequenced in a study of blood T cell repertoires in COVID-19. Clones were read by immunoSEQ multiplex PCR, and TCRdb kept only the in-frame ones, dropping some. Among approximately 210,000 clones listed, approximately 90% were seen once. Specimen: peripheral blood. These receptors were taken from a woman in her thirties or forties with acute or convalescent COVID-19. Both conserved end residues are part of each CDR3. A D gene is named only where the DNA matches it firmly. A row's size may be missing; if present it is once, few, many or a size class.

j_call | v_call | clone_size | cdr3_length | d_call | cdr3_aa | cdr3_nt
TRBJ1-5 | TRBV27 | . | 15 | TRBD1 | CASSDRTGANQPQHF | TGTGCCAGCAGTGACCGGACAGGGGCTAATCAGCCCCAGCATTTT
TRBJ1-6 | TRBV10-3 | . | 16 | TRBD1 | CAISERTGLGNSPLHF | TGTGCCATCAGTGAGAGGACAGGGTTAGGGAATTCACCCCTCCACTTT
TRBJ1-3 | TRBV7-6 | . | 14 | . | CASSLQGWVNTIYF | TGTGCCAGCAGCTTACAGGGGTGGGTGAACACCATATATTTT
TRBJ1-2 | TRBV21-1 | . | 15 | . | CASTPIRGRSYGYTF | TGTGCCAGCACCCCGATAAGGGGGCGCTCCTATGGCTACACCTTC
TRBJ2-2 | TRBV5-5 | . | 14 | TRBD1 | CASSGTGHTGELFF | TGTGCCAGCAGCGGGACAGGGCACACCGGGGAGCTGTTTTTT
TRBJ1-5 | TRBV10-2 | . | 15 | . | CASSAEGNSNQPQHF | TGCGCCAGCAGTGCTGAGGGAAATAGCAATCAGCCCCAGCATTTT
TRBJ1-5 | TRBV6-4 | . | 15 | TRBD1 | CASSYLPGGGQPQHF | TGTGCCAGCTCCTACCTGCCAGGGGGAGGACAGCCCCAGCATTTT
TRBJ1-3 | TRBV3-1/TRBV3-2 | few | 17 | TRBD1 | CASSPRTGGNYKSTIYF | TGTGCCAGCAGCCCCCGGACAGGGGGAAATTATAAGTCGACCATATATTTT
TRBJ1-4 | TRBV19 | . | 12 | TRBD1 | CATQTGFSELFF | TGTGCCACCCAGACAGGGTTCTCGGAACTGTTTTTT
TRBJ2-1 | TRBV6-2/TRBV6-3 | few | 11 | . | CASSPPGEQFF | TGTGCCAGCAGCCCTCCGGGAGAGCAGTTCTTC
TRBJ2-3 | TRBV9 | once | 16 | . | CASSVAVTRSSDTQYF | TGTGCCAGCAGCGTAGCCGTGACTAGGAGCAGTGATACGCAGTATTTT
TRBJ1-1 | TRBV6-5 | . | 13 | . | CASNPGGVTEAFF | TGTGCCAGCAACCCCGGGGGGGTCACTGAAGCTTTCTTT
TRBJ1-1 | TRBV6-5 | . | 13 | TRBD1 | CASSRSGGTEAFF | TGTGCCAGCAGTCGCTCAGGGGGAACTGAAGCTTTCTTT
TRBJ1-6 | TRBV5-4 | few | 15 | . | CASSQTQTYNSPLHF | TGTGCCAGCAGCCAAACACAGACCTATAATTCACCCCTCCACTTT
TRBJ1-6 | TRBV5-1 | . | 15 | . | CASSGGDSYNSPLHF | TGCGCCAGCAGTGGGGGGGACTCCTATAATTCACCCCTCCACTTT
TRBJ2-3 | TRBV10-3 | few | 16 | TRBD2 | CAISQTSGGITDTQYF | TGTGCCATCAGTCAGACTAGCGGGGGGATCACAGATACGCAGTATTTT
TRBJ2-1 | TRBV12-3/TRBV12-4 | . | 12 | TRBD1 | CASSLYRDRVFF | TGTGCCAGCAGTTTATACCGAGACAGGGTATTCTTC
TRBJ2-2 | TRBV5-1 | . | 14 | . | CASSLDGNTGELFF | TGCGCCAGCAGCTTGGACGGGAACACCGGGGAGCTGTTTTTT
TRBJ2-3 | TRBV5-1 | . | 14 | . | CASSGSPGPDTQYF | TGCGCCAGCAGCGGGTCGCCGGGTCCAGATACGCAGTATTTT
TRBJ2-5 | TRBV7-6 | . | 15 | . | CASSLAYSYQETQYF | TGTGCCAGCAGCTTAGCGTACTCGTACCAAGAGACCCAGTACTTC
TRBJ2-1 | TRBV3-1/TRBV3-2 | . | 15 | . | CASSQGLVINNEQFF | TGTGCCAGCAGCCAGGGCCTTGTTATCAACAATGAGCAGTTCTTC
TRBJ1-3 | TRBV10-3 | . | 15 | . | CAISERTGSGNTIYF | TGTGCCATCAGTGAGCGCACAGGGTCAGGAAACACCATATATTTT
TRBJ2-1 | TRBV19 | . | 17 | TRBD1 | CASSIVVDRDSYNEQFF | TGTGCCAGTAGTATAGTTGTCGACAGGGACTCCTACAATGAGCAGTTCTTC
TRBJ1-6 | TRBV5-1 | once | 15 | . | CASSLNRAWNSPLHF | TGCGCCAGCAGCTTGAACAGGGCTTGGAATTCACCCCTCCACTTT
TRBJ2-2 | TRBV19 | . | 16 | TRBD2 | CATRDHLAGRRGGLFF | TGTGCCACGCGAGATCACCTAGCGGGGCGACGGGGAGGGCTGTTTTTT
TRBJ1-1 | TRBV6-5 | . | 13 | TRBD1 | CASSYTGVTEAFF | TGTGCCAGCAGTTATACAGGGGTGACTGAAGCTTTCTTT
TRBJ1-6 | TRBV27 | . | 14 | . | CASSLDRTNSPLHF | TGTGCCAGCAGTTTGGACAGAACTAATTCACCCCTCCACTTT
TRBJ1-2 | TRBV7-8 | . | 16 | . | CASSPQGGDLWGGYTF | TGTGCCAGCAGCCCACAGGGAGGGGACCTTTGGGGAGGCTACACCTTC
TRBJ2-2 | TRBV14 | few | 13 | . | CASSPRGTGELFF | TGTGCCAGCAGCCCTCGGGGCACCGGGGAGCTGTTTTTT
TRBJ2-1 | TRBV4-2 | . | 19 | TRBD2 | CASSQVGLAGGLYLNEQFF | TGTGCCAGCAGCCAAGTAGGCCTAGCGGGGGGACTCTACCTCAATGAGCAGTTCTTC
TRBJ2-3 | TRBV25-1 | . | 16 | . | CASSELWGRDTDTQYF | TGTGCCAGCAGTGAACTATGGGGCAGGGACACAGATACGCAGTATTTT
TRBJ2-3 | TRBV7-3 | . | 15 | . | CASSPRREVGDTQYF | TGTGCCAGCAGCCCGCGACGGGAAGTGGGAGATACGCAGTATTTT
TRBJ1-3 | TRBV23-1 | . | 19 | TRBD1 | CASSPSEDRGRVSGNTIYF | TGCGCCAGCAGTCCCTCCGAGGACAGGGGGCGAGTTTCTGGAAACACCATATATTTT
TRBJ2-1 | TRBV13 | . | 16 | TRBD2 | CASSLAGGPSYNEQFF | TGTGCCAGCAGCTTAGCGGGGGGGCCCTCTTACAATGAGCAGTTCTTC
TRBJ1-2 | TRBV30 | . | 15 | TRBD1 | CAWLQGQGAPRGYTF | TGTGCCTGGCTGCAGGGACAGGGGGCCCCTCGTGGCTACACCTTC
TRBJ1-2 | TRBV7-2 | . | 14 | TRBD1 | CASSLEDRVKGYTF | TGTGCCAGCAGCTTAGAGGACAGGGTAAAGGGCTACACCTTC
TRBJ1-1 | TRBV2 | . | 15 | TRBD1 | CASSALTGKNTEAFF | TGTGCCAGCAGTGCTCTGACAGGGAAGAACACTGAAGCTTTCTTT
TRBJ2-3 | TRBV3-1/TRBV3-2 | . | 14 | TRBD2 | CASERSSGVHTQYF | TGTGCCAGCGAGAGGTCTAGCGGGGTGCATACGCAGTATTTT
TRBJ1-1 | TRBV19 | . | 14 | . | CASSIDNSYTEAFF | TGTGCCAGTAGTATAGATAACAGCTACACTGAAGCTTTCTTT
TRBJ1-2 | TRBV27 | . | 19 | TRBD1 | CASSLSVYGDSLSFYGYTF | TGTGCCAGCAGTTTATCGGTATACGGGGACAGCCTAAGCTTCTATGGCTACACCTTC
TRBJ2-2 | TRBV7-3 | . | 12 | . | CASSTHTGELFF | TGTGCCAGCAGCACACACACCGGGGAGCTGTTTTTT
TRBJ2-5 | TRBV7-2 | . | 15 | . | CASSLAEGRRQTQYF | TGTGCCAGCAGCCTCGCAGAGGGGAGGAGGCAGACCCAGTACTTC
TRBJ1-4 | TRBV21-1 | few | 16 | . | CASSNLPGQNNEKLFF | TGTGCCAGCAGCAACCTCCCAGGACAGAATAATGAAAAACTGTTTTTT
TRBJ1-1 | TRBV2 | . | 14 | . | CASNLDWAGSEAFF | TGTGCCAGCAATCTGGACTGGGCAGGCTCTGAAGCTTTCTTT
TRBJ2-5 | TRBV9 | . | 16 | TRBD1 | CASSPSGQGAGETQYF | TGTGCCAGCAGCCCCTCGGGACAGGGGGCGGGGGAGACCCAGTACTTC
TRBJ2-1 | TRBV7-2 | . | 15 | TRBD1 | CASSGQGGLFNEQFF | TGTGCCAGCAGCGGCCAAGGGGGCCTTTTCAATGAGCAGTTCTTC